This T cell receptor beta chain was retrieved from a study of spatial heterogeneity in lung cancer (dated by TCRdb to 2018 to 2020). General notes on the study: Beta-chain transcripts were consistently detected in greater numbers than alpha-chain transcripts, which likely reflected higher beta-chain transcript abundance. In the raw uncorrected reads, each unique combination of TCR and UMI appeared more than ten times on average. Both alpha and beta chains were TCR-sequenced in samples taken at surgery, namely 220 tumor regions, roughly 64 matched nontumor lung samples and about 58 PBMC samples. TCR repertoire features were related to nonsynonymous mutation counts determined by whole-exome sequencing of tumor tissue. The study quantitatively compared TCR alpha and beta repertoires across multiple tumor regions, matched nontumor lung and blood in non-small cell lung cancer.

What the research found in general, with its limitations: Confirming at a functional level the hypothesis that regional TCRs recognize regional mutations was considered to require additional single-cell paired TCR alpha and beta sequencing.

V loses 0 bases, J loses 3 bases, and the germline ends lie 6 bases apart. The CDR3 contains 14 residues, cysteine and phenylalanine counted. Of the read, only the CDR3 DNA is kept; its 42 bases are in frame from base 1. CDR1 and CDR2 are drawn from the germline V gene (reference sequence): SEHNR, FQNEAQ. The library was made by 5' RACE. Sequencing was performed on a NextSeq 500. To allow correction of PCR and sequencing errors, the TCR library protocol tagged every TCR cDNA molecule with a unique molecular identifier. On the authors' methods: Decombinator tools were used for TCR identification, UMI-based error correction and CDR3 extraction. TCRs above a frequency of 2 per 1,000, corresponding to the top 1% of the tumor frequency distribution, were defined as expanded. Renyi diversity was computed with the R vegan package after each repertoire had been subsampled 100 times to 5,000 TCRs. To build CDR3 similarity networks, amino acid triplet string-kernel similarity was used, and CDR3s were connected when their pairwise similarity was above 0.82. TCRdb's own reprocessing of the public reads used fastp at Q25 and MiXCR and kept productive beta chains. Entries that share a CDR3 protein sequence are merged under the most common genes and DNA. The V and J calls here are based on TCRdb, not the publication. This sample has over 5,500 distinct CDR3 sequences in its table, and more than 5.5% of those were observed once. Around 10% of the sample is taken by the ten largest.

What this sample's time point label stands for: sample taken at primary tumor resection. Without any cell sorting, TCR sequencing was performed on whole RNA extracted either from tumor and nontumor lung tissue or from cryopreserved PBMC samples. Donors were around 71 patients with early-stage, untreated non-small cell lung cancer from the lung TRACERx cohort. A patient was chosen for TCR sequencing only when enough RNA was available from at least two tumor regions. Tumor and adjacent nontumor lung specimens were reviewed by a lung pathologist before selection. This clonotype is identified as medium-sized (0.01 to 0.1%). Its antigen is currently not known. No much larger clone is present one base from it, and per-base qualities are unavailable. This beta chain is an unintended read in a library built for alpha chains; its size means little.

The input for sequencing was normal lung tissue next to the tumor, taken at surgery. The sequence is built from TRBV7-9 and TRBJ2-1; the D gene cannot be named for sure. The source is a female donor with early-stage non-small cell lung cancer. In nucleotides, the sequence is TGTGCCAGCAGCTTAGCACAAGGCTACAATGAGCAGTTCTTC. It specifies CASSLAQGYNEQFF.